Following are 22 T cell receptor beta chains from one sample sequenced in a study of graft-versus-host responses after intestinal transplantation. Co-plating was performed using around 200,000 CFSE-labeled responder cells and around 200,000 irradiated, violet-dye-labeled stimulator cells. Generated by immunoSEQ multiplex PCR, the TCRdb table keeps only in-frame clones and is missing some. Of under 15,000 clones listed, less than 40% are singletons. The sample in question was alloreactive CD8+ T cells from a mixed lymphocyte reaction culture, obtained before intestinal transplant. Regarding subset: CFSE-low proliferating T cells sorted from roughly six-day pre-transplant mixed lymphocyte reaction (GvH or HvG direction). Every receptor here comes from a human patient who received an intestinal transplant.

This chain joins TRBV28 and TRBJ1-5; TRBD1 matches 8 bases. With 4 bases clipped from V and 4 bases from J, the junction kept 15 bases outside the gene matches. The CDR3 sequence is 18 residues long. Looked up from germline, CDR1 is MDHEN and CDR2 is SYDVKM. The DNA of the CDR3 is TGTGCCAGCAGTTACCGGACAGGGTCATCGCGTGGGAATCAGCCCCAGCATTTT. Translation: CASSYRTGSSRGNQPQHF.

The gene calls are TRBV27 and TRBJ2-7; a possible D gene is TRBD1 (5 bases). Trimming pared 2 bases from V and 2 bases from J, leaving 7 bases between. In germline, CDR1 is MNHEY, CDR2 SMNVEV (reference sequence). The CDR3 is made up of 13 amino acids. CDR3 bases: TGTGCCAGCAGTTTACAGGGAACCTACGAGCAGTACTTC. This codes for CASSLQGTYEQYF.

This clone was seen only once. V usage is TRBV5-1 and J usage is TRBJ2-7, with a possible D match to TRBD2 (6 bases). V lost 5 bases, J lost 3 bases, and 30 bases lay in between. This CDR3 contains 19 residues. From germline, CDR1 is SGHRS and CDR2 YFSETQ. This CDR3 is CASRVGGEDHRGIIYEQYF. DNA of the CDR3: TGCGCCAGCAGAGTTGGAGGGGAAGATCATCGTGGAATTATCTACGAGCAGTACTTC. The whole variable domain, filled in from reference TRBV5-1 and TRBJ2-7, reads KAGVTQTPRYLIKTRGQQVTLSCSPISGHRSVSWYQQTPGQGLQFLFEYFSETQRNKGNFPGRFSGRQFSNSRSEMNVSTLELGDSALYLCASRVGGEDHRGIIYEQYFGPGTRLTVT.

A few counts support this clone. This chain uses TRBV10-2 with TRBJ2-7; possibly TRBD2 for D (6 bases). CDR3 size: 13 residues. Germline V gives CDR1 WSHSY, CDR2 SAAADI. Trimming cost V 8 bases and J 3 bases, with 14 bases left between them. The CDR3 DNA is TGCGCCAGCGGGGTAGCGGATATCTACGAGCAGTACTTC. As protein: CASGVADIYEQYF.

The CDR3 nucleotides are TGTGCCAGCAGCGCACAGGGTACTCAGCCCCAGCATTTT. Translated, it gives CASSAQGTQPQHF. The chain recombines TRBV9 with TRBJ1-5; weak D call: TRBD1 (6 bases). From germline, CDR1 is SGDLS and CDR2 YYNGEE. This CDR3 is 13 amino acids long. V dropped 3 bases and J dropped 6 bases, with 10 bases sitting between them. Based on the CDR3 plus reference TRBV9 and TRBJ1-5, the full variable domain is DSGVTQTPKHLITATGQRVTLRCSPRSGDLSVYWYQQSLDQGLQFLIQYYNGEERAKGNILERFSAQQFPDLHSELNLSSLELGDSALYFCASSAQGTQPQHFGDGTRLSIL.

The V and J genes are TRBV6-5 and TRBJ2-7; possible D gene TRBD2, 5 bases. The CDR3 loop spans 15 amino acids. CDR1 is MNHEY and CDR2 is SVGAGI in the germline V gene. The germline V and J ends were trimmed by 4 bases and 1 base, with 14 bases remaining between them. This chain's CDR3 is CASSSFFGISYEQYF. DNA of the CDR3: TGTGCCAGCAGTTCCTTTTTCGGGATATCCTACGAGCAGTACTTC.

The chain carries TRBV6-6 and TRBJ1-5; maybe TRBD1 (5 bases). Deletions cut 10 bases from V and 3 bases from J, with 13 bases between. The CDR3 consists of 13 residues. Germline-derived CDR1 and CDR2 are MNHNY and SVGAGI (reference sequence). Written as DNA, the CDR3 is TGTGCCATCGGGGGAGGGAACAATCAGCCCCAGCATTTT. Translated, it gives CAIGGGNNQPQHF.

Within the sample, this clone is medium-sized (0.01 to 0.1%). In DNA form, the CDR3 reads TGCAGCGTTGAGAGCACAGGGAGGTTCACAGATACGCAGTATTTT. Its translation: CSVESTGRFTDTQYF. This chain connects TRBV29-1 to TRBJ2-3, with D possibly called TRBD1 or TRBD2 (6 bases each). V was clipped by 3 bases and J by 2 bases, with 15 bases between them. Germline CDR1 is SQVTM and CDR2 is ANQGSEA. The CDR3 is 15 amino acids.

This clone has a count of ten or more. V usage is TRBV6-6 and J usage is TRBJ1-2; no clear D. Trimming removed 0 bases at V and 4 bases at J, with 9 bases between. The V gene's germline CDR1 is MNHNY and CDR2 SVGAGI (reference sequence). The CDR3 contains 14 residues. The CDR3 bases are TGTGCCAGCAGTTACTCGGTCGGGTCCTATGGCTACACCTTC. Its protein is CASSYSVGSYGYTF.

This chain joins TRBV6-1 and TRBJ2-7; 10 nucleotides align to TRBD1. This CDR3 spans 16 amino acids. Germline trimming cut 1 base from V and 7 bases from J; bases unmatched to any gene: 10. CDR1 and CDR2 from the germline V gene are MNHNS and SASEGT. The CDR3 sequence: CASSEGGTGVGGEQYF. The CDR3 nucleotides are TGTGCCAGCAGTGAAGGGGGGACAGGGGTGGGTGGGGAGCAGTACTTC.

This clone appeared a few times. CDR3 in DNA: TGTGCCACCAGCAGAGATGCGGCAACCTACAATGAGCAGTTCTTC. Its protein product is CATSRDAATYNEQFF. The chain carries TRBV15 and TRBJ2-1; D uncertain. This CDR3 is built from 15 residues. Trimming removed 0 bases from V and 2 bases from J, with 8 bases in between. Germline lookup yields CDR1 LNHNV and CDR2 YYDKDF (reference sequence).

This clone has more than one count but fewer than ten. This chain links TRBV28 with TRBJ2-5; TRBD1 aligns across 8 bases. With 4 bases clipped from V and 5 bases from J, the junction kept 6 bases outside the gene matches. This CDR3 has 14 amino acids. The V gene's germline CDR1 is MDHEN and CDR2 SYDVKM. CDR3 amino acids: CASSSETGEETQYF. The CDR3 region has the DNA TGTGCCAGCAGTTCCGAGACAGGGGAGGAGACCCAGTACTTC.

Within the sample, this clone is medium-sized. The chain links TRBV4-1 to TRBJ1-3, with D perhaps matching TRBD1 (5 bases). V was pared by 3 bases and J by 2 bases, with 17 bases between. Germline CDR1 reads MGHRA; CDR2 reads YSYEKL. This CDR3 spans 17 amino acids. CDR3 DNA sequence: TGCGCCAGCAGCCAGGGCCGCCTCGGGGCCGCTGGAAACACCATATATTTT. Its protein product is CASSQGRLGAAGNTIYF.

The rearrangement uses TRBV6-6 and TRBJ2-1; D not certain. The CDR3 has 14 amino acids. V was clipped by 11 bases and J by 1 base, with 15 bases between them. Germline CDR1 is MNHNY and CDR2 is SVGAGI (reference sequence). CDR3: CACQWRRSYNEQFF. The CDR3 nucleotides are TGTGCCTGCCAGTGGCGAAGGTCCTACAATGAGCAGTTCTTC.

Of note for this clone: A much larger clone differs by one base, so this may be a read error. J is TRBJ1-4 and V is TRBV5-4; D gene uncertain. The CDR3 extends over 14 amino acids. Germline lookup yields CDR1 SGHNT and CDR2 YYREEE (reference sequence). Trimming left V 2 bases short and J 3 bases short, with 8 bases between. The CDR3 DNA follows: TGTGCCAGCAGCTTAACGGGTCCTAATGAAAAACTGTTTTTT. Translating gives CASSLTGPNEKLFF.

The chain employs TRBV6-5 and TRBJ1-2; 10 bases map to TRBD1. Germline CDR1 is MNHEY and CDR2 is SVGAGI. Trimming at V came to 0 bases and at J to 4 bases, leaving 2 bases not matched to a gene. The CDR3 has 15 amino acids. CDR3 nucleotide sequence: TGTGCCAGCAGTTACTCAAGGACAGGGGGCTATGGCTACACCTTC. Translated, it gives CASSYSRTGGYGYTF.

V and J are TRBV5-1 and TRBJ2-4; 7 bases match TRBD1. The CDR3 length is 19 residues. Germline lookup yields CDR1 SGHRS and CDR2 YFSETQ. V dropped 2 bases and J dropped 0; count of bases not matched to a gene: 14. DNA of the CDR3: TGCGCCAGCAGCTTTGGTGGACAGGTACTCGATTTAGCCAAAAACATTCAGTACTTC. This gives the protein CASSFGGQVLDLAKNIQYF.

By share, this clone ranks as medium-sized. This chain links TRBV2 with TRBJ2-1; D may match TRBD1 or TRBD2 (5 bases each). V lost 4 bases, J lost 6 bases, and 16 bases lay in between. Germline-derived CDR1 and CDR2 are SNHLY and FYNNEI. The CDR3 consists of 15 residues. Written as DNA, the CDR3 is TGTGCCAGCAGTGTAGGGGACCCCCGTCCCAATGAGCAGTTCTTC. Translation: CASSVGDPRPNEQFF.

Note on this clone: Possible read error: a much larger clone is one base away. Other DNA sequences from this sample encode an identical CDR3 as well. The chain couples TRBV2 to TRBJ2-7; 7 bases are shared with TRBD2. This CDR3 region has 14 residues. Germline lookup yields CDR1 SNHLY and CDR2 FYNNEI. The CDR3 is CASSSSGVSYEQYF. The DNA for the CDR3 is TGCGCCAGCAGTTCTAGCGGAGTGTCCTACGAGCAGTACTTC.

This clone has a handful of counts. V is TRBV6-1 and J is TRBJ2-7; the match to TRBD1 covers 7 bases. From germline, CDR1 is MNHNS and CDR2 SASEGT. The junction had 8 bases not matched to a gene; V was cut back by 8 bases and J by 1 base. CDR3 length equals 14 residues. CDR3 DNA sequence: TGTGCCAGCGCGCCGGGGACAGTGTCCTACGAGCAGTACTTC. Translated, it gives CASAPGTVSYEQYF.

This clone was detected a few times. CDR3 sequence reads: CANPTSGPPHEQYF. Here the CDR3 DNA reads TGCGCCAACCCGACTAGCGGACCCCCCCACGAGCAGTACTTC. The chain carries TRBV10-1 and TRBJ2-7, with TRBD2 matching over 9 bases. V trimming: 10 bases; J trimming: 5 bases; junction bases outside the gene matches: 12. The CDR3 has 14 amino acids. Germline loops: CDR1 WNHNN, CDR2 SYGVQD (reference sequence).

The chain is built from TRBV6-9 and TRBJ1-5; 9 nucleotides match TRBD1. The V gene end was trimmed by 3 bases and the J gene end by 3 bases; junction bases not matched to a gene: 3. The CDR3 covers 15 residues. Looked up from germline, CDR1 is MNHGY and CDR2 is SVAAGI. The CDR3 region has the DNA TGTGCCAGCAGTTACGGACAGGGGCTCAATCAGCCCCAGCATTTT. As protein: CASSYGQGLNQPQHF.